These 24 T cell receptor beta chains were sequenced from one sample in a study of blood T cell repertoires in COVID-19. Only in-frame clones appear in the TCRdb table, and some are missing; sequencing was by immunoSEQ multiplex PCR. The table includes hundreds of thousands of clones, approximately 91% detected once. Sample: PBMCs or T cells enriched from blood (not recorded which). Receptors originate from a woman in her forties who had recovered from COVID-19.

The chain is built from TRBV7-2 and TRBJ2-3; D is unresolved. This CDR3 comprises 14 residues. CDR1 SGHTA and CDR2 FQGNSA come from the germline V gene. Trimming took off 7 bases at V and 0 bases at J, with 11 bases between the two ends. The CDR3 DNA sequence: TGTGCCAGCACCTCCGGTTTTAGCACAGATACGCAGTATTTT. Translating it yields CASTSGFSTDTQYF.

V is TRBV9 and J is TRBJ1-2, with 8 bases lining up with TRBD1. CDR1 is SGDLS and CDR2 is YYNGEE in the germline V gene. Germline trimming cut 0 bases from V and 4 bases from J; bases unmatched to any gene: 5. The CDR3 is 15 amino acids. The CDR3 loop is CASSVGTTGGYGYTF. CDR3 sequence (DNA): TGTGCCAGCAGCGTAGGCACCACAGGGGGCTATGGCTACACCTTC.

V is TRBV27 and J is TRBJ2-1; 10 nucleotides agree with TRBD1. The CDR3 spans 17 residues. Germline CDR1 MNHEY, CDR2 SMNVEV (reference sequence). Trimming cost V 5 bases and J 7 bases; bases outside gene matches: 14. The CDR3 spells CASSPTSGTGARNEQFF. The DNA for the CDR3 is TGTGCCAGCAGTCCAACCTCCGGGACAGGGGCACGGAATGAGCAGTTCTTC.

CDR3 sequence: CASRQILGASAYYEQYF. CDR3 DNA: TGTGCCAGCAGACAAATCCTGGGCGCTTCGGCGTACTACGAGCAGTACTTC. This chain links TRBV27 with TRBJ2-7; D remains ambiguous. The germline V and J ends were trimmed by 6 bases and 3 bases, with 24 bases remaining between them. The CDR3 covers 17 residues. The germline CDR1 and CDR2 sequences are MNHEY and SMNVEV (reference sequence).

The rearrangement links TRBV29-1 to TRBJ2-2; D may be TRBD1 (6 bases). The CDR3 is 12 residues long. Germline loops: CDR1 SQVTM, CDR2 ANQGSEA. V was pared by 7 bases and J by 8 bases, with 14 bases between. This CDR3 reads CSANLDRGELFF. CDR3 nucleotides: TGCAGCGCTAACCTGGACAGAGGGGAGCTGTTTTTT.

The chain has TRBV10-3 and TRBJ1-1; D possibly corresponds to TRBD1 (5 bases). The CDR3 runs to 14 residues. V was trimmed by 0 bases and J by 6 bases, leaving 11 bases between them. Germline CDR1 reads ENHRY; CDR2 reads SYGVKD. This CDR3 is CAISESGGRAEAFF. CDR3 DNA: TGTGCCATCAGTGAGTCCGGGGGAAGAGCTGAAGCTTTCTTT.

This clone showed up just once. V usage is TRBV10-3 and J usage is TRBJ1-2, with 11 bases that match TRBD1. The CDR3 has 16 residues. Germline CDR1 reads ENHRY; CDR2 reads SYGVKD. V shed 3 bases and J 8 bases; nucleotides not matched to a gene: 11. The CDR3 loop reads CAISDLNPGQGGGYTF. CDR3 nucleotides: TGTGCCATCAGTGACCTCAATCCGGGACAGGGGGGAGGCTACACCTTC.

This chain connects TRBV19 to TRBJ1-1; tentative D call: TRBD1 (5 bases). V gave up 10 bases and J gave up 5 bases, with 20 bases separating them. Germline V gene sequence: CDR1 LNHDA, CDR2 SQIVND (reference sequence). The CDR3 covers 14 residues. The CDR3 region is CATLGERGGTEAFF. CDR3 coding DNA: TGTGCCACCCTGGGGGAAAGGGGAGGGACTGAAGCTTTCTTT.

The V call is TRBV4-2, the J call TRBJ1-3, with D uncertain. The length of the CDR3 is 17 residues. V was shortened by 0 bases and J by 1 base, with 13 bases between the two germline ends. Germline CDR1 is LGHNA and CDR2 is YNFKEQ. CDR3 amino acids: CASSQEGVRRSGNTIYF. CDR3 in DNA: TGTGCCAGCAGCCAAGAGGGCGTTCGAAGGTCTGGAAACACCATATATTTT.

The DNA of the CDR3 is TGTGCCAGCAGCCCCCTCAGCAGGGACTCCTACGAGCAGTACTTC. Residues: CASSPLSRDSYEQYF. This rearrangement joins TRBV6-5 to TRBJ2-7; weak D call: TRBD1 (5 bases). The CDR3 runs to 15 residues. Deletions cut 6 bases from V and 0 bases from J, with 15 bases between. Germline V gene data show CDR1 as MNHEY and CDR2 as SVGAGI.

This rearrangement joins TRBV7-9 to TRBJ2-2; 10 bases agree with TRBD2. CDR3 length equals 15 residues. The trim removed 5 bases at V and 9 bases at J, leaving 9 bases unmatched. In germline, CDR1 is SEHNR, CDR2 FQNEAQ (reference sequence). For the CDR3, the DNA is TGTGCCAGCAGCATGAGCGGGGGGGCCATCCGGGAGCTGTTTTTT. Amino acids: CASSMSGGAIRELFF. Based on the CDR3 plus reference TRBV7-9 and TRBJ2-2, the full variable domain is DTGVSQNPRHKITKRGQNVTFRCDPISEHNRLYWYRQTLGQGPEFLTYFQNEAQLEKSRLLSDRFSAERPKGSFSTLEIQRTEQGDSAMYLCASSMSGGAIRELFFGEGSRLTVL.

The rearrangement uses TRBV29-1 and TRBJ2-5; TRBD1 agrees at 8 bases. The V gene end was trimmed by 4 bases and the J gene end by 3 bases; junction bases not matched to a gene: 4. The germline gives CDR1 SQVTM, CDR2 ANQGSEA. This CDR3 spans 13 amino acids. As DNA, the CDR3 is TGCAGCGTTGCTCCGACAGGGGAAGAGACCCAGTACTTC. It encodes CSVAPTGEETQYF.

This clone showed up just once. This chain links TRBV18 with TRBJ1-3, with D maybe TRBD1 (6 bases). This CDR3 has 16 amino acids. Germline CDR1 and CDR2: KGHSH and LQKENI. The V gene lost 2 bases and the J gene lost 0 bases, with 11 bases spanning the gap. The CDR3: CASSPGNRDSGNTIYF. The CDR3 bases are TGTGCCAGCTCACCAGGGAACAGGGACTCTGGAAACACCATATATTTT.

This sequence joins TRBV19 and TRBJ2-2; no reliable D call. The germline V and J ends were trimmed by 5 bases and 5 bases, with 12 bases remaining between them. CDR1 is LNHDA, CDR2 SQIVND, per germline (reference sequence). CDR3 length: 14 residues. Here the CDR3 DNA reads TGTGCCAGTAGTCTCCCCGGTTGGACCGGGGAGCTGTTTTTT. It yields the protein CASSLPGWTGELFF.

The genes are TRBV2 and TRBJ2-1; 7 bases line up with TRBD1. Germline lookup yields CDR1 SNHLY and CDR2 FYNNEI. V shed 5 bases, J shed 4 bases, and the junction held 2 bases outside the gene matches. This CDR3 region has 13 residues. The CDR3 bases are TGTGCCAGCAGTCAGACAGGGTACAATGAGCAGTTCTTC. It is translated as CASSQTGYNEQFF.

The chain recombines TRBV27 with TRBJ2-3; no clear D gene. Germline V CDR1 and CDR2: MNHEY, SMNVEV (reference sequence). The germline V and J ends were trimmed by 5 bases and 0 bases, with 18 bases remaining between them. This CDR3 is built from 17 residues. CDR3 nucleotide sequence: TGTGCCAGCAGTCGTGGCCCAGGATTCTCTAGCACAGATACGCAGTATTTT. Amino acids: CASSRGPGFSSTDTQYF.

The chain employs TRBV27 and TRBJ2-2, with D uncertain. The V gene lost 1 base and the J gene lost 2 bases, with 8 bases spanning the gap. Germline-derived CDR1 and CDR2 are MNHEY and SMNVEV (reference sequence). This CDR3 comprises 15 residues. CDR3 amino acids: CASSLWQFNTGELFF. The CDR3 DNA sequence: TGTGCCAGCAGTTTATGGCAGTTTAACACCGGGGAGCTGTTTTTT.

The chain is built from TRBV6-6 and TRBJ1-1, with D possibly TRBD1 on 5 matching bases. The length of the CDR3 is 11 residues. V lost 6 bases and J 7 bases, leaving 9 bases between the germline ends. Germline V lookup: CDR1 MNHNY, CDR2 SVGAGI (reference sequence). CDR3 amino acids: CASSGHFEAFF. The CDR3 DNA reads TGTGCCAGCAGCGGACACTTTGAAGCTTTCTTT.

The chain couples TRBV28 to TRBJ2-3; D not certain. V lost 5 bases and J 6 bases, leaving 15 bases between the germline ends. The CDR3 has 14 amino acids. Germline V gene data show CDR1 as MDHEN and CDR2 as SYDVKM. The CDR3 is CASSAAMFGDTQYF. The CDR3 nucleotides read TGTGCCAGCAGTGCCGCTATGTTTGGTGATACGCAGTATTTT. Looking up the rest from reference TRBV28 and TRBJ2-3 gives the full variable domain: DVKVTQSSRYLVKRTGEKVFLECVQDMDHENMFWYRQDPGLGLRLIYFSYDVKMKEKGDIPEGYSVSREKKERFSLILESASTNQTSMYLCASSAAMFGDTQYFGPGTRLTVL.

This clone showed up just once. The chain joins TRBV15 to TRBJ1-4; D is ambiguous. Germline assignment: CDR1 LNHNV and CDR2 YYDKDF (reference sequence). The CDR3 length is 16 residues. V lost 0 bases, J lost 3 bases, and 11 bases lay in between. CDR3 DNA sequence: TGTGCCACCAGCAGAGATGGGATGGGAGCTAATGAAAAACTGTTTTTT. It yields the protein CATSRDGMGANEKLFF.

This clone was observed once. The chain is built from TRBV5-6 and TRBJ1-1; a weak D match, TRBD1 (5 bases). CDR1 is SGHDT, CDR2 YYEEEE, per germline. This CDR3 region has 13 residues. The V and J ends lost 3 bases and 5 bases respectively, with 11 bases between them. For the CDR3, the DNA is TGTGCCAGCAGCTCGGGGGTGGGGACTGAAGCTTTCTTT. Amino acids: CASSSGVGTEAFF. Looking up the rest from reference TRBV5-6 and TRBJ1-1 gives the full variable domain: DAGVTQSPTHLIKTRGQQVTLRCSPKSGHDTVSWYQQALGQGPQFIFQYYEEEERQRGNFPDRFSGHQFPNYSSELNVNALLLGDSALYLCASSSGVGTEAFFGQGTRLTVV.

The CDR3 DNA sequence: TGTGCCAGCAGCTTACAAAGGGGGTGGGGAGTTGAAGCTTTCTTT. Amino acid sequence: CASSLQRGWGVEAFF. The V and J genes are TRBV4-2 and TRBJ1-1, with D possibly TRBD1 on 6 matching bases. Germline lookup yields CDR1 LGHNA and CDR2 YNFKEQ. The CDR3 contains 15 residues. Trimming pared 5 bases from V and 7 bases from J, leaving 20 bases between.

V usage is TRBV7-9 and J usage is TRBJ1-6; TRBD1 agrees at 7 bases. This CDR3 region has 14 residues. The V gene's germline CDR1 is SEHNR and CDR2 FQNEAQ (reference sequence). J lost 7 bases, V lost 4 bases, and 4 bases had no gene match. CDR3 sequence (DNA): TGTGCCAGCAGCTCACAGGGGAACAATTCACCCCTCCACTTT. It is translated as CASSSQGNNSPLHF.

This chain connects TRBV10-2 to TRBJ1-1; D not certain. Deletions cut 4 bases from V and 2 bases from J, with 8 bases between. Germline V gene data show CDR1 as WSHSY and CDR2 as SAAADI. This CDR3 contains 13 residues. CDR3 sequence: CASSAGFNTEAFF. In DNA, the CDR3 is TGCGCCAGCAGTGCGGGTTTTAACACTGAAGCTTTCTTT.